These 4 T cell receptor beta chains were all obtained from the same sample, sequenced in a study of OX40 agonist ivuxolimab in advanced cancers. Data came from immunoSEQ multiplex PCR; TCRdb stores just in-frame clones and leaves some out. The sample records around 99,000 clones, around 90% being singletons. Sequenced here: CD4+ or CD8+ T cells sorted from blood, sampled in a trial of the OX40 agonist ivuxolimab. These receptors were obtained from an adult with an advanced solid tumor such as melanoma, head and neck, liver or kidney cancer.

The chain employs TRBV5-1 and TRBJ2-3; D is possibly TRBD2 (6 bases). The CDR3 sequence is 12 residues long. Germline CDR1 and CDR2: SGHRS and YFSETQ. Deletions cut 7 bases from V and 5 bases from J, with 11 bases between. In DNA, the CDR3 is TGCGCCAGCCGTCCGGGGGAAGATACGCAGTATTTT. The encoded protein is CASRPGEDTQYF.

The rearrangement links TRBV19 to TRBJ1-4, with TRBD1 identical over 8 bases. The CDR3 length is 15 residues. CDR1 and CDR2 (germline): LNHDA, SQIVND (reference sequence). J was trimmed by 3 bases and V by 5 bases; bases with no gene match: 5. The CDR3 protein is CASSVRGRANEKLFF. As DNA, the CDR3 is TGTGCCAGTAGTGTCAGGGGGCGAGCTAATGAAAAACTGTTTTTT. Full variable domain (missing parts from reference TRBV19 and TRBJ1-4): DGGITQSPKYLFRKEGQNVTLSCEQNLNHDAMYWYRQDPGQGLRLIYYSQIVNDFQKGDIAEGYSVSREKKESFPLTVTSAQKNPTAFYLCASSVRGRANEKLFFGSGTQLSVL.

The CDR3 region has the DNA TGTGCCAGCAGCTTAGGAGACAGGGGGTCCCACTACGAGCAGTACTTC. Its translation: CASSLGDRGSHYEQYF. The chain is built from TRBV11-1 and TRBJ2-5; 9 bases are shared with TRBD1. Near its end, the DNA agrees better with TRBJ2-7, so the J call may be wrong. Germline lookup yields CDR1 SGHAT and CDR2 FQDESV (reference sequence). The CDR3 runs to 16 residues.

This clone was observed a single time. In nucleotides, the CDR3 is TGTGCCAGCAGCTTAGAGCGAGAGACCCAGTACTTC. Translated, it gives CASSLERETQYF. The chain combines TRBV7-9 with TRBJ2-5; no definite D call. The CDR3 is made up of 12 amino acids. Trimming took 1 base from V and 4 from J, leaving 4 bases between them. Germline values: CDR1 SEHNR, CDR2 FQNEAQ (reference sequence).